This TCR beta chain was documented in a study of blood T cells in healthy people across ages. The study's findings and limits: Because donor CMV status was unknown, expanded clonotype changes were possibly confounded. Naive CD4+ cells and diversity were both higher in long-lived donors than in aged donors. Age advanced and TCR beta diversity per million T cells fell, roughly linearly.

The CDR3 has 14 residues. After removal of 3 bases from V and 8 bases from J, the junction contained 7 bases not matched to a gene. The authors ran a second PCR of 7 to 11 cycles using a sample-barcoded 5' primer and a J-beta primer mix. One entry per CDR3 protein, called by TCRdb with MiXCR from the 5' RACE reads. Among over 1.5 million distinct CDR3 sequences, 40% to 55% were seen once, and the ten largest hold approximately 2.1%. A word on this clonotype: Antigen specificity is unknown.

Material: blood. The J gene is TRBJ2-1, the V gene TRBV12-3 or TRBV12-4; 7 bases match TRBD2. This sequence originates from a woman in her thirties or forties in good health. For the CDR3, the DNA is TGTGCCAGCAGTTTTGGACTAGAGAGAGATGAGCAGTTCTTC. Encoded protein: CASSFGLERDEQFF.